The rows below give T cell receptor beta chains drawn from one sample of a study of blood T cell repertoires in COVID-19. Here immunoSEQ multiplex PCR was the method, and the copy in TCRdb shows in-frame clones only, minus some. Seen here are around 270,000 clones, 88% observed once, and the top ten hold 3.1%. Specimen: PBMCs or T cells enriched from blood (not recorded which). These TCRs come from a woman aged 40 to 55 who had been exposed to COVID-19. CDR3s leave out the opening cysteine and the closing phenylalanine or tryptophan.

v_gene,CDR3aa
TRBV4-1,ASSPRQGIYHEQY
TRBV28,ASSLVRGSEKLF
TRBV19,ASSRWGGVRFNSPLH
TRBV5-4,ASSSPTGLQETQY
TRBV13,ASSLDSAGGTDTQY
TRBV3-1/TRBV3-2,ASSRQGSKPQH
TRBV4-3,ASSQEPSGNTQY
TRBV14,ASSQDITGRAF
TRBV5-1,ASSSRTGNTEAF
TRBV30,AWGPSRGEKLF
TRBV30,AWVPATINQPQH